The 6 T cell receptor beta chains presented below share a single source sample, sequenced in a study of T cell responses to AZD1222 COVID-19 vaccine. Profiling relied on immunoSEQ multiplex PCR, and the TCRdb table lists in-frame clones only, not all of them. The table shows nearly 95,000 clones, with around 91% occurring only once. Specimen: peripheral blood, collected 28 days after the second AZD1222 dose. The receptors come from an adult who received the AZD1222 COVID-19 vaccine.

J is TRBJ1-2 and V is TRBV3-1 (or the pseudogene TRBV3-2), with D uncertain. Trimming took 0 bases from V and 0 from J, leaving 8 bases between them. The CDR3 runs to 15 residues. CDR1 is LGHDT and CDR2 is YNNKEL in the germline V gene (reference sequence). The CDR3 DNA follows: TGTGCCAGCAGCCAAGAGTACATAACTAACTATGGCTACACCTTC. Amino acids: CASSQEYITNYGYTF.

This clone was seen a single time. This chain uses TRBV14 with TRBJ2-2, with TRBD1 matching over 7 bases. Germline V gives CDR1 SGHDN, CDR2 FVKESK. V shed 6 bases and J 4 bases; nucleotides not matched to a gene: 2. The CDR3 is 13 residues long. This CDR3 reads CASSDRATGELFF. As DNA, the CDR3 is TGTGCCAGCAGTGACAGGGCCACCGGGGAGCTGTTTTTT.

In its sample, this clone was seen once. J is TRBJ2-3 and V is TRBV6-4; D remains unclear. CDR1 MRHNA and CDR2 SNTAGT come from the germline V gene. Trimming stripped 2 bases from V and 2 bases from J, with 11 bases between. The CDR3 runs 15 residues. The CDR3 is CASSDRGSYTDTQYF. CDR3 sequence (DNA): TGTGCCAGCAGTGACCGAGGATCTTACACAGATACGCAGTATTTT.

The J gene is TRBJ1-6, the V gene TRBV12-5; the D is unclear. The germline gives CDR1 LGHNT, CDR2 FRNRAP. There are 14 residues in the CDR3. Between the trimmed V and J ends, which lost 6 bases and 3 bases, there was a span of 9 bases. Here the CDR3 reads CASGGPNYNSPLHF. Written as DNA, the CDR3 is TGTGCTAGTGGCGGGCCGAACTATAATTCACCCCTCCACTTT.

This clone showed up just once. The chain carries TRBV3-1 (or the pseudogene TRBV3-2) and TRBJ1-6; D ambiguous. This CDR3 contains 14 residues. The germline V gene has CDR1 LGHDT and CDR2 YNNKEL (reference sequence). V lost 0 bases and J lost 7, with 7 bases in between. CDR3 sequence reads: CASSQDVSNSPLHF. CDR3 nucleotide sequence: TGTGCCAGCAGCCAAGATGTGTCAAATTCACCCCTCCACTTT.

The rearrangement links TRBV15 to TRBJ1-4; 8 positions match TRBD1. Germline CDR1 LNHNV, CDR2 YYDKDF (reference sequence). The junction had 9 bases not matched to a gene; V was cut back by 1 base and J by 8 bases. The CDR3 extends over 16 amino acids. CDR3 in DNA: TGTGCCACCAGCAGAGCCATCGGACAGGGAGGAGAAAAACTGTTTTTT. Protein: CATSRAIGQGGEKLFF.